These 32 T cell receptor beta chains were all obtained from the same sample, sequenced in a study of neurological immune-mediated disorders. Using its own MiXCR run on the 5' RACE reads, TCRdb lists one record per CDR3 protein. In the table there are tens of thousands of distinct CDR3 sequences, 14% of which are singletons. The specimen was CD4+ T cells from blood. The receptors were sampled from a woman aged 55 to 70 with HTLV-1-associated myelopathy (HAM/TSP).

This clonotype was observed at least ten times. The chain joins TRBV15 to TRBJ2-2; D not certain. CDR1 is LNHNV and CDR2 is YYDKDF in the germline V gene (reference sequence). V gave up 1 base and J gave up 6 bases, with 6 bases separating them. The CDR3 loop spans 13 amino acids. The CDR3 protein is CATSRGSPGELFF. CDR3 sequence (DNA): TGTGCCACCAGCAGAGGATCTCCCGGGGAGCTGTTTTTT.

This clonotype was counted many times. The rearrangement links TRBV30 to TRBJ1-2, with D maybe TRBD1 (5 bases). With 2 bases removed from V and 2 bases from J, the gap between germline ends came to 12 bases. The CDR3 is 14 amino acids. Germline V CDR1 and CDR2: GTSNPN, SVGIG (reference sequence). The CDR3 sequence is CAWSRQWGNYGYTF. CDR3 nucleotide sequence: TGTGCCTGGAGTCGACAGTGGGGAAACTATGGCTACACCTTC.

This chain uses TRBV20-1 with TRBJ2-4; D may be TRBD2 (7 bases). Trimming removed 5 bases at V and 3 bases at J, with 14 bases between. CDR1 and CDR2 (germline): DFQATT, SNEGSKA (reference sequence). The length of the CDR3 is 14 residues. Here the CDR3 reads CSAGGGACKNIQYF. The CDR3 DNA sequence: TGCAGTGCTGGGGGGGGGGCGTGCAAAAACATTCAGTACTTC.

The sample holds many counts of this clonotype. The chain combines TRBV19 with TRBJ2-7, with a possible D match to TRBD1 (6 bases). The CDR3 covers 14 residues. Germline loops: CDR1 LNHDA, CDR2 SQIVND (reference sequence). The V gene lost 5 bases and the J gene lost 2 bases, with 13 bases spanning the gap. CDR3 amino acids: CASSAHRVTYEQYF. The CDR3 DNA reads as TGTGCCAGTAGTGCCCACAGGGTGACCTACGAGCAGTACTTC.

This rearrangement joins TRBV10-3 to TRBJ2-3; D unresolved. Deletions cut 0 bases from V and 2 bases from J, with 12 bases between. This CDR3 has 16 residues. The germline CDR1 and CDR2 sequences are ENHRY and SYGVKD. The CDR3 loop is CAISESKAQTTDTQYF. In DNA, the CDR3 is TGTGCCATCAGTGAGTCCAAGGCACAGACCACAGATACGCAGTATTTT.

Worth noting for this clonotype: One end of the junction does not line up with germline, which may come from a read error. V gene TRBV18 combines with J gene TRBJ1-1; maybe TRBD1 (6 bases). Germline CDR1 is KGHSH and CDR2 is LQKENI. The CDR3 runs 15 residues. The CDR3 region has the DNA TGTGCCAGCTCACCCCAGGGGTTTCAGAACTCTGAAGCTTTCTTT. Its translation: CASSPQGFQNSEAFF.

This clonotype showed up many times. The chain joins TRBV7-9 to TRBJ2-1; 7 bases are a match to TRBD1. Germline assignment: CDR1 SEHNR and CDR2 FQNEAQ (reference sequence). The CDR3 spans 15 residues. V gave up 3 bases and J gave up 3 bases; unmatched junction bases: 5. Here the CDR3 DNA reads TGTGCCAGCAGCTTGCCGGGACAGCACTACAATGAGCAGTTCTTC. This gives the protein CASSLPGQHYNEQFF.

Many counts were recorded for this clonotype. The chain carries TRBV10-3 and TRBJ1-1, with TRBD1 as a possible D gene (5 bases). In germline, CDR1 is ENHRY, CDR2 SYGVKD. The ends were cut back, 2 bases at V and 4 bases at J, with 8 bases in the middle. The CDR3 covers 13 residues. The CDR3 is CAISEEDITEAFF. CDR3 DNA: TGTGCCATCAGTGAGGAGGACATCACTGAAGCTTTCTTT.

This clonotype was detected many times. J is TRBJ1-5 and V is TRBV20-1, with TRBD1 matching over 7 bases. CDR1 and CDR2 (germline): DFQATT, SNEGSKA (reference sequence). V lost 0 bases, J lost 0 bases, and 8 bases stayed unmatched. This CDR3 contains 17 residues. The CDR3 sequence: CSARDAIQGSSNQPQHF. In DNA form, the CDR3 reads TGCAGTGCTAGAGATGCCATACAGGGGAGTAGCAATCAGCCCCAGCATTTT.

This clonotype came up many times. The chain links TRBV2 to TRBJ2-7, with D unresolved. In germline, CDR1 is SNHLY, CDR2 FYNNEI. Trimming took 4 bases from V and 1 from J, leaving 11 bases between them. The CDR3 runs to 14 residues. CDR3 in amino acids: CASSAVPRSYEQYF. CDR3 DNA: TGTGCCAGCAGTGCAGTACCACGGTCCTACGAGCAGTACTTC.

This clonotype was counted many times. The chain is built from TRBV5-4 and TRBJ1-2; no firm D call. This CDR3 region has 14 residues. Germline CDR1 and CDR2: SGHNT and YYREEE (reference sequence). V lost 0 bases and J lost 1, with 7 bases in between. CDR3 nucleotides: TGTGCCAGCAGCTTGGACCGGAGTAACTATGGCTACACCTTC. Residues: CASSLDRSNYGYTF.

This clonotype was counted ten times or more. V is TRBV5-1 and J is TRBJ2-6, with a possible D match to TRBD2 (8 bases). The CDR3 sequence is 18 residues long. V dropped 3 bases and J dropped 0 bases, with 16 bases sitting between them. Germline V gives CDR1 SGHRS, CDR2 YFSETQ. The CDR3 protein is CASSSGGTDGSGANVLTF. Written as DNA, the CDR3 is TGCGCCAGCAGCTCGGGGGGGACAGACGGCTCTGGGGCCAACGTCCTGACTTTC.

Ten or more counts support this clonotype. For the CDR3, the DNA is TGTGCCAGCAGCTTAGACTCGGGCTTGGGAGCTTTCTTT. Protein product: CASSLDSGLGAFF. The rearrangement joins TRBV7-6 to TRBJ1-1; D not certain. CDR1 SGHVS and CDR2 FNYEAQ come from the germline V gene. V lost 1 base to trimming and J lost 10 bases, with 13 bases between them. There are 13 residues in the CDR3.

This clonotype qualifies as medium-sized (0.01 to 0.1%). The rearrangement uses TRBV5-1 and TRBJ2-3; possible D gene TRBD1, 6 bases. Trimming removed 0 bases at V and 2 bases at J, with 10 bases between. Per the germline V gene, CDR1 is SGHRS and CDR2 is YFSETQ. The CDR3 sequence is 15 residues long. CDR3 nucleotides: TGCGCCAGCAGCTTGGAGGACAGAAACACAGATACGCAGTATTTT. Translating gives CASSLEDRNTDTQYF.

The V gene is TRBV5-1, the J gene TRBJ2-7; D gene uncertain. This CDR3 region has 15 residues. Germline CDR1 SGHRS, CDR2 YFSETQ. V lost 3 bases and J lost 5, with 18 bases in between. CDR3 DNA: TGCGCCAGCAGCTCCTCCTCGGCTAAGTGGGACGAGCAGTACTTC. Its translation is CASSSSSAKWDEQYF.

This clonotype was observed many times. The CDR3 bases are TGCGCCAGCAGCCAAGGGGATGGGGTAGTTGGGGCCAACGTCCTGACTTTC. This encodes CASSQGDGVVGANVLTF. The chain joins TRBV4-1 to TRBJ2-6; D not certain. Per the germline V gene, CDR1 is MGHRA and CDR2 is YSYEKL. The CDR3 totals 17 residues. V lost 1 base and J lost 3, with 13 bases in between.

There are many counts of this clonotype. The chain couples TRBV7-8 to TRBJ2-7; D may be TRBD1 (5 bases). The CDR3 loop spans 14 amino acids. In germline, CDR1 is SGHVS, CDR2 FQNEAQ. Trimming took off 5 bases at V and 2 bases at J, with 13 bases between the two ends. CDR3 loop: CASSPAGRTYEQYF. The CDR3, as DNA: TGTGCCAGCAGCCCGGCAGGGCGAACCTACGAGCAGTACTTC.

In this sample, this clonotype turned up many times. The genes are TRBV5-1 and TRBJ1-1, with a weak D call TRBD1 (6 bases). This CDR3 comprises 15 residues. Deletions cut 0 bases from V and 1 base from J, with 10 bases between. The V gene's germline CDR1 is SGHRS and CDR2 YFSETQ. In DNA, the CDR3 is TGCGCCAGCAGCTTGGAGGCAGGGGAGAACACTGAAGCTTTCTTT. Its translation: CASSLEAGENTEAFF.

The J gene is TRBJ2-7, the V gene TRBV12-3 or TRBV12-4; 9 bases agree with TRBD1. The CDR3 length is 16 residues. The V segment lost 7 bases and the J segment 6 bases; nucleotides outside the gene matches: 16. This CDR3 reads CASTDGPGTGSPEQYF. As DNA, the CDR3 is TGTGCCAGCACCGACGGTCCCGGGACAGGGTCCCCCGAGCAGTACTTC.

In its sample, this clonotype was seen once. This chain links TRBV19 with TRBJ2-1; D uncertain. Germline loops: CDR1 LNHDA, CDR2 SQIVND (reference sequence). With 1 base removed from V and 10 bases from J, the gap between germline ends came to 5 bases. The CDR3 contains 11 residues. The DNA of the CDR3 is TGTGCCAGTAGTATAGGGAAAGAGCAGTTCTTC. Translated, it gives CASSIGKEQFF.

Many counts were recorded for this clonotype. The chain recombines TRBV20-1 with TRBJ2-3; TRBD2 matches at 13 bases. V was clipped by 4 bases and J by 6 bases; unmatched bases: 16. This CDR3 spans 18 amino acids. Germline V gives CDR1 DFQATT, CDR2 SNEGSKA (reference sequence). This CDR3 reads CSANPGLAGRHLFDTQYF. CDR3 sequence (DNA): TGCAGTGCTAACCCGGGACTAGCGGGGAGACATCTTTTTGATACGCAGTATTTT.

At least ten counts were recorded for this clonotype. V gene TRBV5-1 combines with J gene TRBJ2-3, with D possibly being TRBD2 (5 bases). The CDR3 runs 16 residues. Germline CDR1 is SGHRS and CDR2 is YFSETQ. Trimming shortened V by 0 bases and J by 5 bases, and 16 bases separated the two germline ends. In DNA, the CDR3 is TGCGCCAGCAGCTTGGACGGGCGGGTAGCTATAGATACGCAGTATTTT. Its protein is CASSLDGRVAIDTQYF.

This clonotype was seen many times. The genes are TRBV5-5 and TRBJ1-2; D gene unclear. The germline V gene encodes CDR1 SGHKS and CDR2 YYEKEE (reference sequence). V lost 2 bases and J lost 7, with 21 bases in between. The CDR3 extends over 16 amino acids. CDR3 sequence: CASSLPNLLSVAGYTF. The DNA for the CDR3 is TGTGCCAGCAGCTTACCCAATCTCCTTTCGGTAGCTGGCTACACCTTC. The whole variable domain, remainder taken from reference TRBV5-5 and TRBJ1-2, is DAGVTQSPTHLIKTRGQQVTLRCSPISGHKSVSWYQQVLGQGPQFIFQYYEKEERGRGNFPDRFSARQFPNYSSELNVNALLLGDSALYLCASSLPNLLSVAGYTFGSGTRLTVV.

The CDR3 spells CASSFGQGARADTQYF. The CDR3 DNA reads as TGTGCCAGCAGTTTTGGACAGGGGGCTAGGGCAGATACGCAGTATTTT. The V gene is TRBV12-3 or TRBV12-4, the J gene TRBJ2-3; 11 bases map to TRBD1. V lost 3 bases and J lost 4; bases outside the gene matches: 6. This CDR3 has 16 amino acids.

This clonotype was found many times. V is TRBV20-1 and J is TRBJ1-2; no reliable D call. This CDR3 contains 11 residues. Trimming took off 6 bases at V and 3 bases at J, with 8 bases between the two ends. CDR1 DFQATT and CDR2 SNEGSKA come from the germline V gene (reference sequence). In DNA form, the CDR3 reads TGCAGTGCCGAACACTACTATGGCTACACCTTC. Its translation: CSAEHYYGYTF.

This clonotype has at least ten counts. V usage is TRBV2 and J usage is TRBJ2-5, with a possible D match to TRBD1 (8 bases). The CDR3 consists of 14 residues. Trimming removed 5 bases from V and 4 bases from J, with 14 bases in between. Looked up from germline, CDR1 is SNHLY and CDR2 is FYNNEI. CDR3 loop: CASSLQGGRETQYF. Here the CDR3 DNA reads TGTGCCAGCAGTTTACAGGGGGGGCGAGAGACCCAGTACTTC.

This clonotype was counted ten times or more. The chain employs TRBV20-1 and TRBJ2-5, with 11 bases fitting TRBD2. Germline CDR1 is DFQATT and CDR2 is SNEGSKA (reference sequence). The CDR3 is 17 amino acids. V lost 5 bases to trimming and J lost 0 bases; unmatched junction nucleotides: 11. Written as DNA, the CDR3 is TGCAGTGCTTCCCCGGGACTAGCGGAGATGCACCAAGAGACCCAGTACTTC. Amino acid sequence: CSASPGLAEMHQETQYF.

This clonotype has ten or more counts. The CDR3 DNA reads as TGTGCCAGCAGCGTAGCTCCGGGGGGCTTGTCGAACACTGAAGCTTTCTTT. It specifies CASSVAPGGLSNTEAFF. The rearrangement joins TRBV9 to TRBJ1-1; D might be TRBD1 (6 bases). V lost 0 bases and J 1 base, leaving 16 bases between the germline ends. The CDR3 spans 17 residues. CDR1 is SGDLS and CDR2 is YYNGEE in the germline V gene.

Many counts were recorded for this clonotype. The genes are TRBV6-6 and TRBJ2-5; TRBD2 might be the D (6 bases). V was clipped by 6 bases and J by 7 bases, with 18 bases between them. This CDR3 has 14 amino acids. Germline-derived CDR1 and CDR2 are MNHNY and SVGAGI (reference sequence). CDR3 nucleotides: TGTGCCAGCAGAAACCCGACGGGACTTGGGACCCAGTACTTC. Translated, it gives CASRNPTGLGTQYF.

In its sample, this clonotype was seen many times. The chain recombines TRBV12-3 or TRBV12-4 with TRBJ1-6, with a possible D match to TRBD1 (6 bases). V dropped 3 bases and J dropped 9 bases, with 15 bases sitting between them. CDR3 length equals 15 residues. CDR3 amino acids: CASSFVGGTVSPLHF. The CDR3 DNA follows: TGTGCCAGCAGTTTTGTGGGGGGCACGGTTTCACCCCTCCACTTT.

This clonotype was recorded at least ten times. The gene calls are TRBV18 and TRBJ1-1; D possibly corresponds to TRBD1 (5 bases). Looked up from germline, CDR1 is KGHSH and CDR2 is LQKENI. The CDR3 has 15 amino acids. Trimming removed 6 bases from V and 3 bases from J, with 17 bases in between. The CDR3 spells CASSVQGEAHTEAFF. CDR3 bases: TGTGCCAGCTCGGTTCAAGGGGAAGCCCACACTGAAGCTTTCTTT.

This clonotype was observed many times. The CDR3 reads CASSKIPYEQYF. In DNA form, the CDR3 reads TGCGCCAGCAGCAAAATACCCTACGAGCAGTACTTC. The chain carries TRBV5-1 and TRBJ2-7; D not resolved. This CDR3 is 12 amino acids long. The ends were cut back, 4 bases at V and 2 bases at J, with 7 bases in the middle. Germline V gene lookup returns CDR1 SGHRS and CDR2 YFSETQ.